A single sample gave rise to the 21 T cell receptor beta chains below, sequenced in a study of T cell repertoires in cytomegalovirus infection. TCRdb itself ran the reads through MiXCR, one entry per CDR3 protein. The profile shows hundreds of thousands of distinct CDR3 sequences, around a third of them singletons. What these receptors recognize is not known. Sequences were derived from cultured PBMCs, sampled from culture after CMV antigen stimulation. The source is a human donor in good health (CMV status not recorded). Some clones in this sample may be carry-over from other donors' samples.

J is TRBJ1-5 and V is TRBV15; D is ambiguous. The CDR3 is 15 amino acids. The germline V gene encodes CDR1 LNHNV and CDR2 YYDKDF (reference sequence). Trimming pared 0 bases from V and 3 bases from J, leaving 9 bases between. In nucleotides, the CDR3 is TGTGCCACCAGCAGAGATAGGGCAATCAATCAGCCCCAGCATTTT. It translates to CATSRDRAINQPQHF. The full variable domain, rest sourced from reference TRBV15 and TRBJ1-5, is DAMVIQNPRYQVTQFGKPVTLSCSQTLNHNVMYWYQQKSSQAPKLLFHYYDKDFNNEADTPDNFQSRRPNTSFCFLDIRSPGLGDTAMYLCATSRDRAINQPQHFGDGTRLSIL.

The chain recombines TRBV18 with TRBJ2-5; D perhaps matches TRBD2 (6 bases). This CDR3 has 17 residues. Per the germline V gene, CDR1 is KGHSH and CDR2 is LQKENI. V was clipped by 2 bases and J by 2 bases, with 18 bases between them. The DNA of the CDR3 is TGTGCCAGCTCACCAGAGGGGTGGCTAGCGAATCAAGAGACCCAGTACTTC. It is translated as CASSPEGWLANQETQYF.

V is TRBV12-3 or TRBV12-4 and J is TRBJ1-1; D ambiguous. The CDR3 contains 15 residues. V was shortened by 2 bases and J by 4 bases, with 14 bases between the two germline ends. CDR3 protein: CASSLKVSVGTEAFF. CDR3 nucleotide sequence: TGTGCCAGCAGTTTAAAGGTTTCGGTCGGCACTGAAGCTTTCTTT.

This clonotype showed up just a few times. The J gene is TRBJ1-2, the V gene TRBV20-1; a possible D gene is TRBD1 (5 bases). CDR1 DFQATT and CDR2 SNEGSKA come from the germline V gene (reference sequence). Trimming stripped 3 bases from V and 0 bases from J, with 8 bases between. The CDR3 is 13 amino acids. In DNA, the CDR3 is TGCAGTGCTAGCCAGGGTCCTAACTATGGCTACACCTTC. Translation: CSASQGPNYGYTF.

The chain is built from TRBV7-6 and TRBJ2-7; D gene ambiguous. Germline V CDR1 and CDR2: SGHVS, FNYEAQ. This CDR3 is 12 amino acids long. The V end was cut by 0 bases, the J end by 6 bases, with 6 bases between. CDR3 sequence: CASSLASLEQYF. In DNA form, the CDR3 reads TGTGCCAGCAGCTTAGCGTCCCTCGAGCAGTACTTC.

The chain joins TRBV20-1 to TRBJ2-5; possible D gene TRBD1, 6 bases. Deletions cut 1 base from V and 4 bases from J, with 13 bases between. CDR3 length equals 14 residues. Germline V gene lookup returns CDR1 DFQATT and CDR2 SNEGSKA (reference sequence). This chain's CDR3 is CSARGARGGETQYF. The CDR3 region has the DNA TGCAGTGCTAGAGGGGCCCGAGGGGGAGAGACCCAGTACTTC.

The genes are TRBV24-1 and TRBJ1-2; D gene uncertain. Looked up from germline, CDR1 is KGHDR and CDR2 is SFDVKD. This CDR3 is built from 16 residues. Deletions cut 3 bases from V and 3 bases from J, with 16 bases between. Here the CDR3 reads CATSDRNGLSDYGYTF. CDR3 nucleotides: TGTGCCACCAGTGATCGGAATGGGCTGAGTGACTATGGCTACACCTTC.

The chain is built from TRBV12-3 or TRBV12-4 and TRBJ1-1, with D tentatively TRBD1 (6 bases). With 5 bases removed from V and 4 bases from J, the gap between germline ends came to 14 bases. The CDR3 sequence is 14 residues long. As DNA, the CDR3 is TGTGCCAGCAGTCAGGGAGGGGGGAGCACTGAAGCTTTCTTT. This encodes CASSQGGGSTEAFF.

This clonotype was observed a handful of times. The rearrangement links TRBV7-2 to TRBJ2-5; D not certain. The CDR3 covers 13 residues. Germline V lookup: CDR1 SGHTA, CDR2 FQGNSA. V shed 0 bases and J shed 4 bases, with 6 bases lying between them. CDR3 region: CASSLATRETQYF. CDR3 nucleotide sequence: TGTGCCAGCAGCTTAGCCACTCGAGAGACCCAGTACTTC.

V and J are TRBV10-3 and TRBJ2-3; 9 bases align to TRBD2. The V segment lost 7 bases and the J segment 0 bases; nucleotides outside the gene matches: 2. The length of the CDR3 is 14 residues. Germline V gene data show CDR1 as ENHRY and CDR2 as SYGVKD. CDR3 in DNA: TGTGCCATCACCGCGGGAGGGAGCACAGATACGCAGTATTTT. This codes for CAITAGGSTDTQYF.

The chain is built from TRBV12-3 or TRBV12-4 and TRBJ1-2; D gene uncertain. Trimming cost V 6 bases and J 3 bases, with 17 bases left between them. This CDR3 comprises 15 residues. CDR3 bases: TGTGCCAGCAGATTACGGTTCGGGGTGGACTATGGCTACACCTTC. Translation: CASRLRFGVDYGYTF.

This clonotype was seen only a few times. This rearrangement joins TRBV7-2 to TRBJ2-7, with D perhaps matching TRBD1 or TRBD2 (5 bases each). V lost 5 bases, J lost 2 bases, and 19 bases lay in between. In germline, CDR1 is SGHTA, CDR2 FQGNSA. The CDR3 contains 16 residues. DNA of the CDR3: TGTGCCAGCAGCCCCTTGGGACGGCAGTATCCCTACGAGCAGTACTTC. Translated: CASSPLGRQYPYEQYF.

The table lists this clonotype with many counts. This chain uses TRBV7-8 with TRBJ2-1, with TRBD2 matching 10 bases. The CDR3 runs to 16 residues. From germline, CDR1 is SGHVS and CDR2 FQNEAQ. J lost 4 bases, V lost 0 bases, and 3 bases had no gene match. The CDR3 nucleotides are TGTGCCAGCAGCTTAGCGGGACTAGCGTCGTACAATGAGCAGTTCTTC. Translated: CASSLAGLASYNEQFF.

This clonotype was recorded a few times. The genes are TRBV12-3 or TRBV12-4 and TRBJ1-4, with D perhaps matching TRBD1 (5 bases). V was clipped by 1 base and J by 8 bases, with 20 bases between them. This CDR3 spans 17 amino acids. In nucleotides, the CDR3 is TGTGCCAGCAGTTTAGGTCGGGTCAAGCGGGGACGAGAAAAACTGTTTTTT. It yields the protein CASSLGRVKRGREKLFF.

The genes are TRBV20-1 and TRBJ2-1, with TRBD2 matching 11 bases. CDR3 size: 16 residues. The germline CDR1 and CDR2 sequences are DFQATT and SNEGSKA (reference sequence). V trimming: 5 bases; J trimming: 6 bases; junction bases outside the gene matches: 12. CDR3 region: CSAPTTSGRVSNEQFF. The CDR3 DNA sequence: TGCAGTGCTCCTACTACTAGCGGGAGAGTGTCCAATGAGCAGTTCTTC.

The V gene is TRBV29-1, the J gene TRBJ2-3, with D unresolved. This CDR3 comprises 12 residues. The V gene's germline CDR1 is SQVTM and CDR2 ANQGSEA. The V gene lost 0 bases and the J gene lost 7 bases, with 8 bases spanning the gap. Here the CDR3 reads CSVEDSAHTQYF. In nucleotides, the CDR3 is TGCAGCGTTGAAGATAGTGCCCATACGCAGTATTTT.

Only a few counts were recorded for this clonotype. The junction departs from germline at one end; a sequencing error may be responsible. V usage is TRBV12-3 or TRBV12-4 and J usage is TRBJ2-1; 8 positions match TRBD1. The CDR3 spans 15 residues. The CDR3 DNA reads TGTGCCAGCAATTTAGGACAGGGAGGCTACAATGAGCAGTTCTTC. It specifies CASNLGQGGYNEQFF.

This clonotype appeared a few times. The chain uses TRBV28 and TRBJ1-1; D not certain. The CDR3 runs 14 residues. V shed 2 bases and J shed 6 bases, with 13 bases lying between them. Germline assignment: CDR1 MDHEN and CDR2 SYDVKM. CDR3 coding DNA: TGTGCCAGCAGTTTACGAGGAGCGTGGTCTGAAGCTTTCTTT. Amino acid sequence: CASSLRGAWSEAFF.

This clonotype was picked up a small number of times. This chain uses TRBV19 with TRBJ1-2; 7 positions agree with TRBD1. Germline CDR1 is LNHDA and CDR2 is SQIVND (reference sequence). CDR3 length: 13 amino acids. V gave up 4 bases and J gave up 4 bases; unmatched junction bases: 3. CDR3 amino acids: CASSTGQTYGYTF. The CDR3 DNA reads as TGTGCCAGTAGTACGGGACAGACCTATGGCTACACCTTC.

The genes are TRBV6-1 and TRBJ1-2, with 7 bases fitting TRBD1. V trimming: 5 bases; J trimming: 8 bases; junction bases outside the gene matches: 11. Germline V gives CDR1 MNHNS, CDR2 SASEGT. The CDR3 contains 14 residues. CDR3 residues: CASSLTKTGSGYTF. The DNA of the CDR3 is TGTGCCAGCAGTCTTACAAAGACAGGGTCGGGCTACACCTTC.

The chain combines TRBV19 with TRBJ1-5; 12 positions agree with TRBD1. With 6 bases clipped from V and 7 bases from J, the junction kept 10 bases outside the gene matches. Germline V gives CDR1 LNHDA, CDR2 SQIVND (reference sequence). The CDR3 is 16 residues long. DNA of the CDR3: TGTGCCAGTAGGACAACCGGGACAGGGGGCGGCCAGCCCCAGCATTTT. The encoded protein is CASRTTGTGGGQPQHF.